This T cell receptor (beta chain) appears in the sequencing data of a study of blood T cell repertoires in COVID-19. Study in general: Both acute and convalescent COVID-19 samples were obtained from the United States, Italy and Spain. T cells, B-cell-depleted T cells, or PBMCs supplied cDNA or gDNA.

The CDR3 contains 15 residues. Trimming pared 0 bases from V and 3 bases from J, leaving 8 bases between. Per the germline V gene, CDR1 is LNHNV and CDR2 is YYDKDF (reference sequence). In the original workflow: Reference gene primer amplification gave nucleated cell count estimates. Assay used: immunoSEQ multiplex PCR; TCRdb lists only in-frame clones, some missing. The DNA gave D and trimming, while V, J and clone size come from that table. The data hold 89,000 or so clones, with around 84% observed a single time. This TCR was sampled from a man at least 80 years old with acute or convalescent COVID-19. The sequenced sample consisted of peripheral blood. V usage is TRBV15 and J usage is TRBJ2-2; the D gene is possibly TRBD1 (6 bases). The CDR3 reads CATSRDPGDTGELFF. The CDR3 nucleotides read TGTGCCACCAGCAGAGATCCAGGGGACACCGGGGAGCTGTTTTTT.